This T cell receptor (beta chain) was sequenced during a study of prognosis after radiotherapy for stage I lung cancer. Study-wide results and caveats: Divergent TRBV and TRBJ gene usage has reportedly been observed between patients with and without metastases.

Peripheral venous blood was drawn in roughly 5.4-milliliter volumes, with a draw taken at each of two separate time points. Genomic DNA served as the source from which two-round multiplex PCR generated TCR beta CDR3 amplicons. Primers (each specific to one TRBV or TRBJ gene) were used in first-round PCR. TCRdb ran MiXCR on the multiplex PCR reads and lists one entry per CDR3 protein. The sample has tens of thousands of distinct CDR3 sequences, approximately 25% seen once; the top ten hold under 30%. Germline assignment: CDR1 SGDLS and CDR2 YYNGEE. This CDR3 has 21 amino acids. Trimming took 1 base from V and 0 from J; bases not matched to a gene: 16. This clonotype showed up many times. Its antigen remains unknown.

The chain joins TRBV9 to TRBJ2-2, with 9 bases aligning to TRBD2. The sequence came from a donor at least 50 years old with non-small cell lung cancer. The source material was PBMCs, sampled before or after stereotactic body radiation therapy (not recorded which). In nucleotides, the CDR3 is TGTGCCAGCAGCGTATTTCCTGGGGTAGCGGGGGCAGCCGCGAACACCGGGGAGCTGTTTTTT. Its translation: CASSVFPGVAGAAANTGELFF.